The source of this TCR beta chain is a study of monozygotic twins with inflammatory bowel disease. General study findings and limits: Repertoire likeness was no different across concordant and discordant twins, perhaps owing to restricted power. IBD patients had lower TCRbeta diversity (inverse Simpson) than healthy co-twins. The data gave no support to a single strong IBD-associated signal or clonotype.

A note on this clonotype: Antigen: not known.

Each TCR library used roughly 4,000 ng of total RNA. TCRdb reprocessed the 5' RACE reads; each CDR3 protein has one entry and no DNA is given. The table counts around 450,000 distinct CDR3 sequences; about 2.4% lies in the top ten. Germline V gene sequence: CDR1 MGHRA, CDR2 YSYEKL. This CDR3 region has 15 residues. This receptor was obtained from a human donor with ulcerative colitis or Crohn's disease, or a healthy co-twin of an affected twin (not recorded which). The material sequenced was blood. The chain uses TRBV4-1 and TRBJ2-2; the TCRdb D gene call, TRBD1, has no DNA to confirm it. CDR3 loop: CASSHPGRSPGELFF.